One T cell receptor (beta chain) is described in this entry. The sample originates from a study of T-cell memory formation after mild COVID-19. TCRdb re-derived calls from the 5' RACE reads in MiXCR, one entry per CDR3 protein. Of around 530,000 distinct CDR3 sequences detected, roughly 20% appear once; the ten largest clones hold roughly 8.1%. V lost 5 bases, J lost 6 bases, and 20 bases lay in between. Looked up from germline, CDR1 is SGHTA and CDR2 is FQGNSA. There are 16 residues in the CDR3. Sequenced material: PBMCs or a T cell subset sorted from them (not recorded which). This clonotype was sampled from an adult woman who had mild COVID-19 (a few samples of this study predate the infection). Cell type and time point are not known. The V gene is TRBV7-2, the J gene TRBJ1-5; no clear D gene. This CDR3 reads CASSPGIGGHAQPQHF. Here the CDR3 DNA reads TGTGCCAGCAGCCCGGGGATAGGTGGGCATGCTCAGCCCCAGCATTTT.